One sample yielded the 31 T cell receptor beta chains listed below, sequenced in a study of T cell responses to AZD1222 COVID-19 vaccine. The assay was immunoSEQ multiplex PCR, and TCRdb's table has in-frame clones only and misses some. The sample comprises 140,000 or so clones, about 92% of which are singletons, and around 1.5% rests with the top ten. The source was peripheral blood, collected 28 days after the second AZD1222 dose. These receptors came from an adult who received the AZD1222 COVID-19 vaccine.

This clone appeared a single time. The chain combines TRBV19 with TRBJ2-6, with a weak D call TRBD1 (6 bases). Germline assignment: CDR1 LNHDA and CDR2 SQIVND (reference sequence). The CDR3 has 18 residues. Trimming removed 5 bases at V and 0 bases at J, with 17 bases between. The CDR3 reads CASSPHRVKNSGANVLTF. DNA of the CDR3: TGTGCCAGTAGTCCCCACAGGGTTAAGAACTCTGGGGCCAACGTCCTGACTTTC. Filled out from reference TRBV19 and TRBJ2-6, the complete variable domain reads DGGITQSPKYLFRKEGQNVTLSCEQNLNHDAMYWYRQDPGQGLRLIYYSQIVNDFQKGDIAEGYSVSREKKESFPLTVTSAQKNPTAFYLCASSPHRVKNSGANVLTFGAGSRLTVL.

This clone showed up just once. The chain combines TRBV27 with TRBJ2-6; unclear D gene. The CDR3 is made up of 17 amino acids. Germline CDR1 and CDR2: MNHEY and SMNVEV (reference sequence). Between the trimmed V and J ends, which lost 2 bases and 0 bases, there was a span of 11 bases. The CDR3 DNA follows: TGTGCCAGCAGTTTAAGTCCGGGTGGCTCTGGGGCCAACGTCCTGACTTTC. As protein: CASSLSPGGSGANVLTF.

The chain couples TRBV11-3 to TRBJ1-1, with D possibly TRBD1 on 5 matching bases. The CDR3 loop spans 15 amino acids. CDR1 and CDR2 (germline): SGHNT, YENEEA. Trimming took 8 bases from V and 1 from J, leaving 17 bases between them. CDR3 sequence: CASSVTGGGNTEAFF. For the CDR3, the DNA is TGTGCCAGCTCGGTTACCGGTGGGGGGAACACTGAAGCTTTCTTT.

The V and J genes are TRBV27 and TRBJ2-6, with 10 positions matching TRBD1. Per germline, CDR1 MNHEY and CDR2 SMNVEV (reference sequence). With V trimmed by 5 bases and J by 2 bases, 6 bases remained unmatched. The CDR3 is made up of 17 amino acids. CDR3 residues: CASSPDRGQTGANVLTF. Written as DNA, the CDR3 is TGTGCCAGCAGTCCCGACAGGGGGCAAACTGGGGCCAACGTCCTGACTTTC.

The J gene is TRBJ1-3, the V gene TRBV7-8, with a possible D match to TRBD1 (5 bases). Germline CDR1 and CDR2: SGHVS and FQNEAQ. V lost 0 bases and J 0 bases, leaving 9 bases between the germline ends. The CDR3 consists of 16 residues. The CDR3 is CASSLARAISGNTIYF. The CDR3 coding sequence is TGTGCCAGCAGCTTAGCCAGGGCCATCTCTGGAAACACCATATATTTT.

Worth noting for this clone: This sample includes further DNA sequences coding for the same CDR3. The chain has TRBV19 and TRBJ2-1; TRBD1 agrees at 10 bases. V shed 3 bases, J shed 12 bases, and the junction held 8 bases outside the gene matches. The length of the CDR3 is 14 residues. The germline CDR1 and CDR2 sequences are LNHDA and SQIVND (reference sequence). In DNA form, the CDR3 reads TGTGCCAGTAGTATCGCGGGACAGGGGACCGGGCAGTTCTTC. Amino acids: CASSIAGQGTGQFF.

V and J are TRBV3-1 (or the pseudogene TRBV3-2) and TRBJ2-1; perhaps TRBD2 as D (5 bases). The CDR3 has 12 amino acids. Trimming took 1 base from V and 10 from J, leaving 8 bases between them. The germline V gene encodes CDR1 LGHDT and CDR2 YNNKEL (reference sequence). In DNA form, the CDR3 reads TGTGCCAGCAGCCAAGGGACTGAAGAGCAGTTCTTC. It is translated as CASSQGTEEQFF.

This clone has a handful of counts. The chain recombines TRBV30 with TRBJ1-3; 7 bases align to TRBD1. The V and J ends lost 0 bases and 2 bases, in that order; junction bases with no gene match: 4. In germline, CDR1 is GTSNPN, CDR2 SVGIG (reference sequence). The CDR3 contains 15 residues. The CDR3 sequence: CAWSVSQGAGNTIYF. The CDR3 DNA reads TGTGCCTGGAGTGTCAGTCAGGGGGCTGGAAACACCATATATTTT.

This chain's CDR3 is CASSQGYSGNTIYF. The DNA of the CDR3 is TGTGCCAGCAGCCAAGGGTACTCTGGAAACACCATATATTTT. The V and J genes are TRBV4-2 and TRBJ1-3; no reliable D call. CDR1 LGHNA and CDR2 YNFKEQ come from the germline V gene. The CDR3 has 14 residues. Trimming removed 1 base from V and 0 bases from J, with 4 bases in between.

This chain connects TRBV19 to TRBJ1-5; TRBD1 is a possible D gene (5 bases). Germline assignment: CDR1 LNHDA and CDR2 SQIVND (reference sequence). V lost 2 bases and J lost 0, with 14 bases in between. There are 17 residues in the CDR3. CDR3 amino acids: CASSIMGGGVSNQPQHF. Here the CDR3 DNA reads TGTGCCAGTAGTATAATGGGTGGGGGGGTTAGCAATCAGCCCCAGCATTTT.

CDR3 in amino acids: CASSFLRKGASEAFF. In DNA form, the CDR3 reads TGTGCCAGCAGCTTTTTAAGAAAGGGCGCGTCTGAAGCTTTCTTT. The chain is built from TRBV13 and TRBJ1-1; D gene unclear. The CDR3 is 15 amino acids. The germline gives CDR1 PRHDT, CDR2 FYEKMQ (reference sequence). The ends were cut back, 3 bases at V and 6 bases at J, with 17 bases in the middle.

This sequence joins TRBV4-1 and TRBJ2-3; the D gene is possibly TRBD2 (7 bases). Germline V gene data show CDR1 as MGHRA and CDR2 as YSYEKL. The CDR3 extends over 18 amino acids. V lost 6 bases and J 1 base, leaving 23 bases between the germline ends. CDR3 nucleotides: TGCGCCAGCAGTCGCGGTGGAGGACTAGGGGGGGGCACAGATACGCAGTATTTT. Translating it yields CASSRGGGLGGGTDTQYF.

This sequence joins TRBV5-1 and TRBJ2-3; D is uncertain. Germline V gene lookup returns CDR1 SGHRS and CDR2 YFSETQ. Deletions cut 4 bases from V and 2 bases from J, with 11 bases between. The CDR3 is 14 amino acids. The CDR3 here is CASSIGRVTDTQYF. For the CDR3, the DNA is TGCGCCAGCAGCATCGGACGAGTCACAGATACGCAGTATTTT.

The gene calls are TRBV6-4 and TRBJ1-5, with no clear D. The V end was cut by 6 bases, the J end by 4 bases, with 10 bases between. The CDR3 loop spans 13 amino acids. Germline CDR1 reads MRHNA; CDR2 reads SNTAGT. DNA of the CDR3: TGTGCCAGCAGCGCGGACGGTAATCAGCCCCAGCATTTT. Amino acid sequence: CASSADGNQPQHF.

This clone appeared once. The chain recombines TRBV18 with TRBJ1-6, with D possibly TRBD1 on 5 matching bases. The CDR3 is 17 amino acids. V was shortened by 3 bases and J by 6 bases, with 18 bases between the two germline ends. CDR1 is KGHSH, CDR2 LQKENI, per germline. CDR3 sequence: CASSPLQGVGGNSPLHF. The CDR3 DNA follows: TGTGCCAGCTCACCCCTTCAGGGTGTAGGCGGTAATTCACCCCTCCACTTT.

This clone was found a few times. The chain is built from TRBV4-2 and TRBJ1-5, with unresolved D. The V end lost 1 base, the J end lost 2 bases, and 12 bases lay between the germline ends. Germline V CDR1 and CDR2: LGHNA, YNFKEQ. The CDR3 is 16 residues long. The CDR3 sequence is CASSQAYPARNQPQHF. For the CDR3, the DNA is TGTGCCAGCAGCCAAGCGTATCCCGCCCGCAATCAGCCCCAGCATTTT.

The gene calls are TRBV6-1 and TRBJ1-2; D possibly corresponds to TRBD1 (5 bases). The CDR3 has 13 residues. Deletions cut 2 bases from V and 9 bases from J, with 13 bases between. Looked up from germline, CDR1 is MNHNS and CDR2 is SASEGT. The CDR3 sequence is CASSENGAESYTF. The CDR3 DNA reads TGTGCCAGCAGTGAAAATGGGGCGGAGAGCTACACCTTC.

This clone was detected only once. The CDR3 DNA reads TGTGCCAGCAGCCGCGGACAGGGGAATCAGCCCCAGCATTTT. As protein: CASSRGQGNQPQHF. The gene calls are TRBV5-6 and TRBJ1-5; 9 nucleotides align to TRBD1. CDR1 is SGHDT and CDR2 is YYEEEE in the germline V gene. The CDR3 is made up of 14 amino acids. The ends lost 4 bases at V and 4 bases at J; junction bases unmatched: 3.

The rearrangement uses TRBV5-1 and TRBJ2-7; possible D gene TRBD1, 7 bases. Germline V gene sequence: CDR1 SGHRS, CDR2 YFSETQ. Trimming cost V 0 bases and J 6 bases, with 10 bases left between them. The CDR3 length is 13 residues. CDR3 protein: CASSLGQGGEQYF. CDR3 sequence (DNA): TGCGCCAGCAGCTTGGGACAGGGAGGCGAGCAGTACTTC.

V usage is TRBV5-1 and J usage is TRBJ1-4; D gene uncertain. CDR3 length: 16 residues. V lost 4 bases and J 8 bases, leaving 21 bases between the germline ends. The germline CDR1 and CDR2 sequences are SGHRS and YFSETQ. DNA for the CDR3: TGCGCCAGCAGCGCGGATCCGGGAAATAAAAAGGAAAAACTGTTTTTT. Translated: CASSADPGNKKEKLFF. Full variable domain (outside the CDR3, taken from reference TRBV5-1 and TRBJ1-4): KAGVTQTPRYLIKTRGQQVTLSCSPISGHRSVSWYQQTPGQGLQFLFEYFSETQRNKGNFPGRFSGRQFSNSRSEMNVSTLELGDSALYLCASSADPGNKKEKLFFGSGTQLSVL.

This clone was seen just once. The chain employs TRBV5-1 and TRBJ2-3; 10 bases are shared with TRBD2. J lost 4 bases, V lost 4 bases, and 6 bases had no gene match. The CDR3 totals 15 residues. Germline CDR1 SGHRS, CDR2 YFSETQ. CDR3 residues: CASSEGAGGSDTQYF. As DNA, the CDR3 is TGCGCCAGCAGCGAGGGAGCGGGAGGGTCAGATACGCAGTATTTT.

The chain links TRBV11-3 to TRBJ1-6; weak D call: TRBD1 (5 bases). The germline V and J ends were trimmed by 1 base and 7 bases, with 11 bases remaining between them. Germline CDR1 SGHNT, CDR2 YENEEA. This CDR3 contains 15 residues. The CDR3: CASSLGGRVNSPLHF. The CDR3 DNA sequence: TGTGCCAGCAGCTTAGGGGGCAGGGTCAATTCACCCCTCCACTTT.

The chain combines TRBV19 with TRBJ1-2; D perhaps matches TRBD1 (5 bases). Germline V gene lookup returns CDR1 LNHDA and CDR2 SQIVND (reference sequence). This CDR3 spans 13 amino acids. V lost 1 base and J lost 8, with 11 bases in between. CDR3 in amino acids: CASSIVGGSGYTF. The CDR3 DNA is TGTGCCAGTAGTATAGTTGGGGGATCGGGCTACACCTTC.

The CDR3 DNA sequence: TGTGCCACCAGTGATACTTCTGGGGCCAACGTCCTGACTTTC. Protein: CATSDTSGANVLTF. The genes are TRBV24-1 and TRBJ2-6; D is uncertain. The germline V gene encodes CDR1 KGHDR and CDR2 SFDVKD. This CDR3 has 14 amino acids. V dropped 3 bases and J dropped 1 base, with 3 bases sitting between them.

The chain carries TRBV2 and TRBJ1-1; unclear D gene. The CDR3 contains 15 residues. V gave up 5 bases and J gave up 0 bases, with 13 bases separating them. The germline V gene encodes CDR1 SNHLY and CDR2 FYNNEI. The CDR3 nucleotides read TGTGCCAGCAGTCGAGGGCCGCTGATGAACACTGAAGCTTTCTTT. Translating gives CASSRGPLMNTEAFF.

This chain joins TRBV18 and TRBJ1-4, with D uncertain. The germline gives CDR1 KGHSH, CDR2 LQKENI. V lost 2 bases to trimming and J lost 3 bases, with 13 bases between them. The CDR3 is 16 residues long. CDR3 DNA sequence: TGTGCCAGCTCACCAACAGCAGTGGCAGCTAATGAAAAACTGTTTTTT. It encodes CASSPTAVAANEKLFF.

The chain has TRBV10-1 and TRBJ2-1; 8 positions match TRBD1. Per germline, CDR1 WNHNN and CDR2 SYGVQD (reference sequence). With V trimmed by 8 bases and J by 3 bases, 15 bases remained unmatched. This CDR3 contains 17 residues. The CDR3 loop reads CASSRLPGTGNYNEQFF. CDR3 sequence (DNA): TGCGCCAGCTCAAGACTTCCCGGGACAGGAAACTACAATGAGCAGTTCTTC.

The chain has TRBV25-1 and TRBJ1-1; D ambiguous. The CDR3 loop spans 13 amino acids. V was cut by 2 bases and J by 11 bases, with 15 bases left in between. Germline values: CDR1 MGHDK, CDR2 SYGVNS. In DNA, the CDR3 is TGTGCCAGCAGTGAAGTGTGGGGTCGTTCGGCTTTCTTT. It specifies CASSEVWGRSAFF.

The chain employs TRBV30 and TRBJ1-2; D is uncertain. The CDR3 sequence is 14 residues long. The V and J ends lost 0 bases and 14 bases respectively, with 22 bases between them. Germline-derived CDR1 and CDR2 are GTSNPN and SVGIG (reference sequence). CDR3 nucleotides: TGTGCCTGGAGTGTAGGCGGCGCGGCGAAAACATGGACCTTC. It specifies CAWSVGGAAKTWTF.

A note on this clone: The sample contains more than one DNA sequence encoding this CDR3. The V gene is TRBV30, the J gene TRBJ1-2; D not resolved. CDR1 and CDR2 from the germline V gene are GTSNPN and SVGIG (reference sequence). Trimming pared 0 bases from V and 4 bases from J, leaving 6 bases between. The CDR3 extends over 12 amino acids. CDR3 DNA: TGTGCCTGGAGTGTAGGCCCCTATGGCTACACCTTC. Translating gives CAWSVGPYGYTF.

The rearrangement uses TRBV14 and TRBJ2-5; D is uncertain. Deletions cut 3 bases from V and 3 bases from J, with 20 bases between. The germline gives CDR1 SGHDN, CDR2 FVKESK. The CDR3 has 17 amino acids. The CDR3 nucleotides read TGTGCCAGCAGCCACTCCTCCAGGTTGGGGTCCGAAGAGACCCAGTACTTC. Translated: CASSHSSRLGSEETQYF.